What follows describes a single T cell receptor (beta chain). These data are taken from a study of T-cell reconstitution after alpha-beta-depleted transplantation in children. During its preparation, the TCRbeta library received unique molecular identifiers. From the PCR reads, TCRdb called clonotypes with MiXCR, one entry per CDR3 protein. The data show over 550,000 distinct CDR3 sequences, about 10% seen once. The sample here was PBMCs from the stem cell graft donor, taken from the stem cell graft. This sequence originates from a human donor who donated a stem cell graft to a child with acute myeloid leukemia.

This CDR3 is CASSLARIQGGYGYTF. CDR3 nucleotides: TGTGCCAGCAGCTTAGCGAGAATACAGGGAGGATATGGCTACACCTTC. The chain recombines TRBV7-9 with TRBJ1-2, with D possibly being TRBD1 (6 bases). This CDR3 is built from 16 residues. Deletions cut 0 bases from V and 5 bases from J, with 16 bases between. Germline V gene lookup returns CDR1 SEHNR and CDR2 FQNEAQ (reference sequence).